These T cell receptor beta chains were read from a single sample in a study of blood T cell repertoires in COVID-19. Repertoires were generated with immunoSEQ multiplex PCR, while TCRdb's copy carries only in-frame clones and drops some. There are 150,000 to 200,000 clones in the sample; around 76% occur only once, and about 17% lies in the top ten. What was sequenced was PBMCs or T cells enriched from blood (not recorded which). Every receptor here comes from a woman aged 45-60 years with acute COVID-19. Both conserved end residues are part of each CDR3. The order of the fields is J gene, D gene, clone size, V gene, CDR3 DNA, CDR3 protein. A D gene is named only where the DNA matches it firmly. Only part of the rows carry a size: once, few, many, or a class if the clone is expanded.

TRBJ1-3 | TRBD1 | - | TRBV7-9 | TGTGCCAGCAGTCCGGGACAGGGCCTCTCTGGAAACACCATATATTTT | CASSPGQGLSGNTIYF
TRBJ2-3 | - | - | TRBV3-1/TRBV3-2 | TGTGCCAGCAGCCAATTGAAGAGCGGATTAACAGATACGCAGTATTTT | CASSQLKSGLTDTQYF
TRBJ1-2 | - | few | TRBV20-1 | TGCAGTGCTAGTCAGGGCAACTATGGCTACACCTTC | CSASQGNYGYTF
TRBJ2-2 | TRBD1 | - | TRBV2 | TGTGCCAGCTCGTGGACAGGGCCCTGGAACGGGGAGCTGTTTTTT | CASSWTGPWNGELFF
TRBJ2-1 | - | - | TRBV27 | TGTGCCAGCAGTTTGAACAGAAACAATAATGAGCAGTTCTTC | CASSLNRNNNEQFF
TRBJ1-4 | - | - | TRBV5-1 | TGCGCCAGCAGCCCCCCTGCGGGTAACAATGAAAAACTGTTTTTT | CASSPPAGNNEKLFF
TRBJ2-2 | TRBD2 | - | TRBV4-1 | TGCGCCAGCAGCCAAGTGGGGCCTAGCGGGGGCACCGGGGAGCTGTTTTTT | CASSQVGPSGGTGELFF
TRBJ1-3 | - | - | TRBV9 | TGTGCCAGCAGCGTAGCTTTCTCTGGAAACACCATATATTTT | CASSVAFSGNTIYF
TRBJ1-1 | - | - | TRBV18 | TGTGCCAGCTCACCAGTACCGACAGGCGAAGCTTTCTTT | CASSPVPTGEAFF
TRBJ1-2 | TRBD1 | - | TRBV18 | TGTGCCAGCTCACCCGCAGACAGGGGAGATGGCTACACCTTC | CASSPADRGDGYTF
TRBJ1-5 | - | - | TRBV19 | TGTGCCAGTAGTATCAGGTCCGGCTATAGCAATCAGCCCCAGCATTTT | CASSIRSGYSNQPQHF
TRBJ2-5 | - | - | TRBV5-6 | TGTGCCAGCAATATCCAGCAAGAGACCCAGTACTTC | CASNIQQETQYF
TRBJ2-1 | TRBD2 | - | TRBV4-2 | TGTGCCAGCAGCCAAGGACTGCCGGGGGGGGCCCGAGTGGTCGATGAGCAGTTCTTC | CASSQGLPGGARVVDEQFF
TRBJ2-5 | - | - | TRBV27 | TGTGCCAGCAGTGGTGGACTTCATCAGACCCAGTACTTC | CASSGGLHQTQYF
TRBJ2-2 | - | - | TRBV24-1 | TGTGCCACCAGGGGGGGCGGGGAGCTGTTTTTT | CATRGGGELFF
TRBJ1-6 | TRBD1 | - | TRBV6-5 | TGTGCCAGCAGACCGGGGACAGGGGATTCACCCCTCCACTTT | CASRPGTGDSPLHF
TRBJ1-2 | - | - | TRBV6-5 | TGTGCCAGCAGTTACTCGATCTCCCAGGGGAACTATGGCTACACCTTC | CASSYSISQGNYGYTF
TRBJ1-5 | - | - | TRBV6-2/TRBV6-3 | TGTGCCAGCAGTTACTCGAGTAGAAGAAGTAGCAATCAGCCCCAGCATTTT | CASSYSSRRSSNQPQHF
TRBJ1-1 | TRBD1 | - | TRBV29-1 | TGCAGCGTCTCTGGACAGGGGGTGAGGGCTTTCTTT | CSVSGQGVRAFF
TRBJ2-3 | TRBD2 | - | TRBV24-1 | TGTGCCACCAGTGATTTGGCTAGCGGGGGGGCGGTCACAGATACGCAGTATTTT | CATSDLASGGAVTDTQYF
TRBJ1-4 | - | - | TRBV27 | TGTGCCAGCGGCTCAGGGGTGGGGGTTGAAAAACTGTTTTTT | CASGSGVGVEKLFF
TRBJ2-3 | TRBD2 | once | TRBV5-1 | TGCGCCAGCAGCTTGGGAGGCCTAGCGGGAGATACGCAGTATTTT | CASSLGGLAGDTQYF
TRBJ1-6 | - | few | TRBV2 | TGTGCCAGCAGTCTGACAGCAGCCCTAAGCTCCTATAATTCACCCCTCCACTTT | CASSLTAALSSYNSPLHF
TRBJ2-2 | TRBD1 | - | TRBV28 | TGTGCCACCCGGACAGGGGTCGACACCGGGGAGCTGTTTTTT | CATRTGVDTGELFF
TRBJ1-4 | - | - | TRBV24-1 | TGTGCCACCAGTGGACAGCTTAATGAAAAACTGTTTTTT | CATSGQLNEKLFF